Listed below are T cell receptor beta chains from one sample, sequenced in a study of identical twins. TCRdb reprocessed the 5' RACE reads via MiXCR and lists one record per CDR3 protein. Of around 960,000 distinct CDR3 sequences in the sample, over 9% are singletons; the top ten hold around 1.6%. The same specimen was also included in a second study, on yellow fever vaccine responses in identical twins.

The sequencing sample was made of PBMCs. The receptor set was obtained from a woman aged 18-29 years in good health. CDR3s include the opening cysteine and the closing phenylalanine or tryptophan. A D gene is named only where the DNA matches it firmly. Expanded clones get a size class; other rows say once, few or many, or leave the size out.

NA	many	TRBV28	TRBJ1-1	TGTGCCAGCAGAAGGGGTGGGACTGAAGCTTTCTTT	CASRRGGTEAFF
TRBD2	NA	TRBV28	TRBJ2-5	TGTGCCAGCAACCCAGCGGGACCCCAAGAGACCCAGTACTTC	CASNPAGPQETQYF
TRBD2	few	TRBV29-1	TRBJ2-1	TGCAGCGTTGAAGCCGGGACTAGCGGATACAATGAGCAGTTCTTC	CSVEAGTSGYNEQFF
NA	many	TRBV20-1	TRBJ1-1	TGCAGTGCTAGAGACAGGGGCCTGACTGAAGCTTTCTTT	CSARDRGLTEAFF
TRBD2	few	TRBV27	TRBJ2-3	TGTGCCAGCAGTTCCCTCCGACTAGCGGGGGGAAGCACAGATACGCAGTATTTT	CASSSLRLAGGSTDTQYF
NA	NA	TRBV10-1	TRBJ2-5	TGCGCCAGCAGTAATAATCCAGAGACCCAGTACTTC	CASSNNPETQYF
NA	NA	TRBV10-3	TRBJ1-2	TGTGCCATCAGGGTAGACAGGAGCTATGGCTACACCTTC	CAIRVDRSYGYTF
NA	many	TRBV4-1	TRBJ2-2	TGCGCCAGCAGCCCAGTAGTCGCCGGGGAGCTGTTTTTT	CASSPVVAGELFF
TRBD1	many	TRBV15	TRBJ2-4	TGTGCCACCAGCGGGCCCGGGACAGGGTTTAACATTCAGTACTTC	CATSGPGTGFNIQYF
NA	NA	TRBV3-1	TRBJ2-3	TGTGCCAGCAGCCAGGGCCTCACGAATACGCAGTATTTT	CASSQGLTNTQYF
TRBD1	NA	TRBV24-1	TRBJ1-2	TGTGCCACCAGTGATCGGGACAGCTATGGCTACACCTTC	CATSDRDSYGYTF
TRBD1	NA	TRBV14	TRBJ1-3	TGTGCCAGCAGCCTCCGGGACAGCCGGGCCACCATATATTTT	CASSLRDSRATIYF
TRBD2	NA	TRBV15	TRBJ2-3	TGTGCCACCAGCAGAGGCCTAGCGGGGGGCACAGATACGCAGTATTTT	CATSRGLAGGTDTQYF
NA	many	TRBV9	TRBJ2-3	TGTGCCAGCAGCACGCCCCCGGCAGATACGCAGTATTTT	CASSTPPADTQYF
NA	NA	TRBV2	TRBJ2-1	TGTGCCAGCAGTGGGGCAGTTTCCTACAATGAGCAGTTCTTC	CASSGAVSYNEQFF
NA	few	TRBV7-8	TRBJ1-5	TGTGCCAGCAGCTTAGCGAGCATGTTTCAGCCCCAGCATTTT	CASSLASMFQPQHF
NA	NA	TRBV12-3/TRBV12-4	TRBJ1-1	TGTGCCAGCAGTTTAGGGCAGGGCTTTAGATCTGAAGCTTTCTTT	CASSLGQGFRSEAFF
TRBD1	few	TRBV15	TRBJ2-5	TGTGCCACCAGCAGACCTACAGGGGGGAGTAGGGAGACCCAGTACTTC	CATSRPTGGSRETQYF
NA	NA	TRBV10-3	TRBJ2-7	TGTGCCATCAGTGATGCGGGGACAGACTACGAGCAGTACTTC	CAISDAGTDYEQYF
TRBD2	many	TRBV7-9	TRBJ2-2	TGTGCCAGCAGCTTAACTAGCGGGGTGAACACCGGGGAGCTGTTTTTT	CASSLTSGVNTGELFF
TRBD2	many	TRBV27	TRBJ2-3	TGTGCCAGCAGTCGAAGACTAGCGGGGTTTGATACGCAGTATTTT	CASSRRLAGFDTQYF
NA	NA	TRBV20-1	TRBJ2-7	TGCAGTGCTAGACAACCGGGACGACCTCCCTACGAGCAGTACTTC	CSARQPGRPPYEQYF
NA	many	TRBV5-1	TRBJ2-1	TGCGCCAGCAGCCCCGGGACCCCAGAGCAGTTCTTC	CASSPGTPEQFF
NA	few	TRBV4-1	TRBJ2-5	TGCGCCAGCAGCCAAGATGTGAGTGGAGAAGAGACCCAGTACTTC	CASSQDVSGEETQYF
TRBD2	NA	TRBV3-1	TRBJ2-1	TGTGCCAGCAGCCAAGCTCCTGGGAGGGATGAGCAGTTCTTC	CASSQAPGRDEQFF
NA	few	TRBV28	TRBJ2-1	TGTGCCAGCACAACTAGGGGTTACAATGAGCAGTTCTTC	CASTTRGYNEQFF
TRBD1	NA	TRBV20-1	TRBJ2-7	TGCAGTGCTAGTGGGGATGCAGGGGGCTCCTACGAGCAGTACTTC	CSASGDAGGSYEQYF
TRBD2	few	TRBV12-3/TRBV12-4	TRBJ2-7	TGTGCCAGCAGTTTTAGGACTAGCGGGAGAAACGAGCAGTACTTC	CASSFRTSGRNEQYF